This TCR beta chain was identified during a study of blood T cells in healthy people across ages. Study background: Capturing about one barcoded beta molecule per two T cells was achieved by template switching.

PCR was performed a second time for roughly 6 to 12 cycles using a sample-barcoded 5' primer and a J-beta primer mix. TCRdb used MiXCR to reprocess the 5' RACE reads, holding one entry per CDR3 protein. Of around 1.7 million distinct CDR3 sequences listed, roughly 27% are singletons. Notes on this clonotype: Its antigen is still unknown.

The CDR3 has 17 amino acids. V lost 0 bases to trimming and J lost 6 bases; unmatched junction nucleotides: 8. Germline CDR1 reads MNHEY; CDR2 reads SVGAGI. Study findings and constraints: Not knowing donor CMV status may have confounded expanded clonotype changes.

This clonotype was sampled from a woman aged 25 to 39 in good health. This chain joins TRBV6-5 and TRBJ2-2, with 9 nucleotides matching TRBD2. Sequencing was performed on blood. The CDR3 spells CASSYSIAGGPPGELFF. For the CDR3, the DNA is TGTGCCAGCAGTTACTCGATCGCGGGGGGGCCGCCCGGGGAGCTGTTTTTT.